The rows below give T cell receptor beta chains drawn from one sample of a study of blood T cell repertoires in COVID-19. Assay: immunoSEQ multiplex PCR; the TCRdb copy retains only in-frame clones and omits some. The sample yields some 73,000 clones, 80% to 95% seen once. Source material: peripheral blood. The receptors originated from a human donor in a cohort sampled during active COVID-19. The CDR3 runs from the conserved cysteine through the conserved F or W. Fields, in order: CDR3 DNA, CDR3 protein, D gene, J gene, clone size, V gene. A D gene is named only where the DNA matches it firmly. The listing skips clone size in some rows; elsewhere it reads once, few, many or a size class.

CDR3nt: TGTGCCAGCAGTTACCCCGAGACAGGGAGCAATCAGCCCCAGCATTTT; CDR3aa: CASSYPETGSNQPQHF; d_gene: TRBD1; j_gene: TRBJ1-5; abundance: .; v_gene: TRBV6-6
CDR3nt: TGTGCCAGCTCACCCAGCGGGGGAGCCTACGAGCAGTACTTC; CDR3aa: CASSPSGGAYEQYF; d_gene: TRBD2; j_gene: TRBJ2-7; abundance: .; v_gene: TRBV18
CDR3nt: TGTGCCAGCAGTTTCAGTGAGACCCAGTACTTC; CDR3aa: CASSFSETQYF; d_gene: .; j_gene: TRBJ2-5; abundance: .; v_gene: TRBV12-3/TRBV12-4
CDR3nt: TGTGCCAGCAGCGGGGCCCCTCAGGGACTGACTAACTCTGGAAACACCATATATTTT; CDR3aa: CASSGAPQGLTNSGNTIYF; d_gene: .; j_gene: TRBJ1-3; abundance: .; v_gene: TRBV9
CDR3nt: TGTGCCAGCAGGTACTTTCAGGGGGACCTTAGCAATCAGCCCCAGCATTTT; CDR3aa: CASRYFQGDLSNQPQHF; d_gene: TRBD1; j_gene: TRBJ1-5; abundance: .; v_gene: TRBV6-2/TRBV6-3
CDR3nt: TGTGCCAGCAGCTTACAAGGACAGGGAATCAATGAGCAGTTCTTC; CDR3aa: CASSLQGQGINEQFF; d_gene: TRBD1; j_gene: TRBJ2-1; abundance: .; v_gene: TRBV11-2
CDR3nt: TGTGCCAGCAGTTTATCTACGCGAGATGAGCAGTTCTTC; CDR3aa: CASSLSTRDEQFF; d_gene: .; j_gene: TRBJ2-1; abundance: .; v_gene: TRBV27
CDR3nt: TGTGCCACCAGTGATTTGTTGGGCCTCAACTCAAGCACAGATACGCAGTATTTT; CDR3aa: CATSDLLGLNSSTDTQYF; d_gene: .; j_gene: TRBJ2-3; abundance: .; v_gene: TRBV24-1
CDR3nt: TGTGCCAGCAGCCAGGTCGGGAGCGGGGGGTCCACAGATACGCAGTATTTT; CDR3aa: CASSQVGSGGSTDTQYF; d_gene: TRBD2; j_gene: TRBJ2-3; abundance: .; v_gene: TRBV4-2
CDR3nt: TGTGCCAGCAGTTACAGGGGGAACACCTACGAGCAGTACTTC; CDR3aa: CASSYRGNTYEQYF; d_gene: TRBD1; j_gene: TRBJ2-7; abundance: medium-sized; v_gene: TRBV28
CDR3nt: TGCGCCAGCAGTGATCCAGGGGGCTCTAATGAAAAACTGTTTTTT; CDR3aa: CASSDPGGSNEKLFF; d_gene: TRBD1; j_gene: TRBJ1-4; abundance: few; v_gene: TRBV5-1
CDR3nt: TGTGCCAGCAGGACAGTGAACACTGAAGCTTTCTTT; CDR3aa: CASRTVNTEAFF; d_gene: .; j_gene: TRBJ1-1; abundance: .; v_gene: TRBV2
CDR3nt: TGTGCCAGCTCAGGCAAGCGGGGGTACTACGAGCAGTACTTC; CDR3aa: CASSGKRGYYEQYF; d_gene: TRBD2; j_gene: TRBJ2-7; abundance: once; v_gene: TRBV18
CDR3nt: TGTGCCATCACTGGGGGGAGGCACACCGGGGAGCTGTTTTTT; CDR3aa: CAITGGRHTGELFF; d_gene: .; j_gene: TRBJ2-2; abundance: .; v_gene: TRBV11-2
CDR3nt: TGTGCCAGCAGCCGTAGCGGGGGGGCAGATACGCAGTATTTT; CDR3aa: CASSRSGGADTQYF; d_gene: TRBD2; j_gene: TRBJ2-3; abundance: .; v_gene: TRBV7-9
CDR3nt: TGTGCCAGCAGCGTAGGACCGGGCAATGAGCAGTTCTTC; CDR3aa: CASSVGPGNEQFF; d_gene: .; j_gene: TRBJ2-1; abundance: .; v_gene: TRBV9
CDR3nt: TGTGCCAGTAGTCCGTTGGGAGGAAGGGTCCCCTACACCTTC; CDR3aa: CASSPLGGRVPYTF; d_gene: .; j_gene: TRBJ1-2; abundance: .; v_gene: TRBV19
CDR3nt: TGTGCCTGGAGCGCTTGGGGACAGGGCGTCTATGGCTACACCTTC; CDR3aa: CAWSAWGQGVYGYTF; d_gene: TRBD1; j_gene: TRBJ1-2; abundance: .; v_gene: TRBV30
CDR3nt: TGTGCCAGCAGCAAGGGGACTAGCGGGGGGTTCGATGAGCAGTTCTTC; CDR3aa: CASSKGTSGGFDEQFF; d_gene: TRBD2; j_gene: TRBJ2-1; abundance: .; v_gene: TRBV5-8
CDR3nt: TGTGCCAGTAGTATAGTCCCCCCCCAGGTTACCGGGGAGCTGTTTTTT; CDR3aa: CASSIVPPQVTGELFF; d_gene: .; j_gene: TRBJ2-2; abundance: .; v_gene: TRBV19
CDR3nt: TGCGCCAGCAGCAAGGGGGAGGGCAGCTCGCAGTTCTTC; CDR3aa: CASSKGEGSSQFF; d_gene: .; j_gene: TRBJ2-1; abundance: few; v_gene: TRBV4-3
CDR3nt: TGTGCCAGCAACGGGGAGGACCAGCCCCAGCATTTT; CDR3aa: CASNGEDQPQHF; d_gene: .; j_gene: TRBJ1-5; abundance: .; v_gene: TRBV6-6
CDR3nt: TGTGCCAGCAGTGACGGGACACGGTTCTTGATCGGTAATTCACCCCTCCACTTT; CDR3aa: CASSDGTRFLIGNSPLHF; d_gene: .; j_gene: TRBJ1-6; abundance: .; v_gene: TRBV6-1
CDR3nt: TGTGCCTGGAGTGTAGGGTCGGGGGTTAATCAGCCCCAGCATTTT; CDR3aa: CAWSVGSGVNQPQHF; d_gene: .; j_gene: TRBJ1-5; abundance: .; v_gene: TRBV30
CDR3nt: TGTGCCAGCAGAGACAGGGGGCTTCGGGAGCAGTACTTC; CDR3aa: CASRDRGLREQYF; d_gene: TRBD1; j_gene: TRBJ2-7; abundance: few; v_gene: TRBV27
CDR3nt: TGTGCCAGTATGATGCCGGGACTATCAACTAATGAAAAACTGTTTTTT; CDR3aa: CASMMPGLSTNEKLFF; d_gene: .; j_gene: TRBJ1-4; abundance: .; v_gene: TRBV19
CDR3nt: TGCGCCAGCAGCCAAAGGACAGGGAGGGGCACTGAAGCTTTCTTT; CDR3aa: CASSQRTGRGTEAFF; d_gene: TRBD1; j_gene: TRBJ1-1; abundance: .; v_gene: TRBV5-1
CDR3nt: TGCGCCAGCAGTGAAGGAGCGCGCGGCACCGGGGAGCTGTTTTTT; CDR3aa: CASSEGARGTGELFF; d_gene: .; j_gene: TRBJ2-2; abundance: .; v_gene: TRBV10-1
CDR3nt: TGTGCCAGCACAGGGGGCTGGGGCTCCTACGAGCAGTACTTC; CDR3aa: CASTGGWGSYEQYF; d_gene: TRBD1; j_gene: TRBJ2-7; abundance: .; v_gene: TRBV18
CDR3nt: TGTGCCAGCAGTGACCTCGGGGGGGCGTACAATGAGCAGTTCTTC; CDR3aa: CASSDLGGAYNEQFF; d_gene: TRBD2; j_gene: TRBJ2-1; abundance: .; v_gene: TRBV2
CDR3nt: TGCGCCAGCAGCCCTAGCGGGGGTCTCCAAGAGACCCAGTACTTC; CDR3aa: CASSPSGGLQETQYF; d_gene: TRBD2; j_gene: TRBJ2-5; abundance: .; v_gene: TRBV5-1
CDR3nt: TGTGCCAGCAGTTTATCCGCAGGGGAGGGGGGCTACACCTTC; CDR3aa: CASSLSAGEGGYTF; d_gene: .; j_gene: TRBJ1-2; abundance: .; v_gene: TRBV28
CDR3nt: TGTGCCAGCAGTTATCCAAACGGGGTAACTTTCTTT; CDR3aa: CASSYPNGVTFF; d_gene: .; j_gene: TRBJ1-1; abundance: .; v_gene: TRBV6-5
CDR3nt: TGTGCTCTGGGGGGGAAACCCTACGAGCAGTACTTC; CDR3aa: CALGGKPYEQYF; d_gene: TRBD2; j_gene: TRBJ2-7; abundance: .; v_gene: TRBV6-5
CDR3nt: TGTGCCAGCTCAGCGACAGGGGAGACTTCACCCCTCCACTTT; CDR3aa: CASSATGETSPLHF; d_gene: TRBD1; j_gene: TRBJ1-6; abundance: .; v_gene: TRBV18